This TCR beta chain appears in the sequencing data of a study of blood T cell repertoires in COVID-19. Study summary: T cells, B-cell-depleted T cells, or PBMCs supplied cDNA or gDNA.

With 5 bases clipped from V and 8 bases from J, the junction kept 21 bases outside the gene matches. The length of the CDR3 is 17 residues. Clones were sequenced by immunoSEQ multiplex PCR, and TCRdb holds only the in-frame ones, with some missing. In the table there are 250,000 or so clones, 75% to 90% of which are singletons. This clonotype originated in a woman aged 40-49 years who had recovered from COVID-19. V is TRBV6-7 and J is TRBJ2-7; 7 bases align to TRBD2. TRBV6-7 is known as an ORF, though its function is uncertain. Sequenced material: peripheral blood. The CDR3 protein is CASSLSGLWEGPYKQYV. DNA for the CDR3: TGTGCCAGCAGTCTGAGTGGGTTGTGGGAGGGACCCTATAAGCAGTACGTC.